This TCR beta chain was sequenced for a study of blood T cells in healthy people across ages (dated by TCRdb to between 2015 and 2017). Looking at the study overall: In model experiments, roughly one uniquely barcoded TCR beta cDNA molecule per two T cells was captured by template switching. The donors were split into four age groups: young (average 16 years), middle-aged (over 35), aged (62) and long-lived (roughly 86). Age-related changes in TCR beta repertoire diversity were measured in the study by deep sequencing normalized with unique cDNA molecular identifiers. Two additional independent replicas of 1 million unique cDNA reads from the same blood draw were analyzed for two donors (one aged 18 to 30 and one aged 80 or older). Here is what the overall study found, with its caveats: The long-lived group showed more naive CD4+ T cells, fewer expanded clones and increased TCR diversity than the aged group, suggesting age selection. Estimates of total diversity from one million sequenced T cells were regarded as lower bounds and underestimates. The percentage of naive T cells measured by flow cytometry correlated strongly with observed TCR beta diversity. Since profiling was done on bulk unsorted PBMCs, naive and antigen-experienced compartments could not be conclusively compared. As age increased, observed TCR beta diversity per million T cells dropped in a roughly linear way, and a significant reduction was already evident by age about 36. Because the CMV infection status of the donors was unknown, age-related changes in expanded clonotypes may potentially have been confounded.

Systemically healthy Caucasian individuals from Russia, around 38 in total and aged 6 to 90 years, were included as donors. Each donor gave about 10 milliliters of peripheral blood, drawn into EDTA-treated Vacutainer tubes. Ficoll-Paque density-gradient centrifugation was used to isolate PBMCs, with at least 7 million per sample. Total RNA, at least 6 micrograms per sample, was extracted from PBMCs with Trizol reagent. Naive CD45RAhigh/CD27high T cell percentages were measured by flow cytometry on a PBMC aliquot from every donor. The library was built by means of 5' RACE. Sequencing was performed on an Illumina HiSeq 2500. A second PCR of roughly 7 to 11 cycles was performed with a sample-barcoded 5' primer and a J-beta primer mix. A unique molecular identifier was introduced onto each TCR beta cDNA molecule by a template-switch 5' adaptor carrying 12 random nucleotides. Each sample yielded at least 2.5 million CDR3-containing paired-end reads. First-strand cDNA was synthesized from all RNA with the Mint cDNA synthesis kit, primed by a TRBC-specific oligonucleotide. Following uracil-DNA glycosylase treatment, all cDNA underwent a first 18-cycle PCR with the universal primers M1SS and BC2_uni_R. The paper's processing steps were these. Each sample was normalized by randomly selecting 1 million high-quality reads, each carrying a distinct molecular identifier. Reads with shared molecular identifiers were discarded instead of being binned into consensus sequences. MiTCR, run with a Q25 quality threshold and the strictest error-elimination algorithm, handled CDR3 identification, clonotype clustering and error correction. A nonparametric unseen species model using Euler transformation provided a lower-bound estimate of total TCR beta diversity. In-frame beta chains were kept once TCRdb had trimmed the public reads at Q25 with fastp and called clones with MiXCR. Records with the same CDR3 protein are collapsed into one entry carrying the most frequent genes and DNA. These V and J calls derive from TCRdb rather than the authors' analysis. In all, the sample holds approximately 800,000 distinct CDR3 sequences, and roughly 25% of those were seen once. The ten top clones hold 2.5% to 3.5% of the sample.

Comments on this clonotype: Its cognate antigen has yet to be identified. Base qualities are not at hand, and no much larger clone is one base apart.

The germline V gene specifies SGHRS as CDR1 and YFSETQ as CDR2. Measured from the cysteine to the phenylalanine, the CDR3 is 16 residues long. The CDR3 DNA has 48 bases and is translated from base 1. Trimming removed 4 bases from V and 2 bases from J, leaving 19 bases between the germline ends. The same specimen was also included in a second study, on T cells of mothers and their children. The second paper further reports: Nine systemically healthy Caucasian individuals, comprising three mothers and their six children, were included as donors. cDNA synthesis used all of the extracted RNA, with roughly 1.6 ug of RNA in each 15 ul reaction. Sample barcodes and 2-4 random nucleotides were added via the M1S primer in the second PCR. Each mother yielded over 10 million TCR beta CDR3 reads and each child a few million reads. TCR recombination output is similarly shaped by thymic selection in related and unrelated pairs, with a minor effect exerted by inherited differences. Normalized repertoire overlap was always found to be slightly, but never significantly, higher in related mother-child pairs than in unrelated mother-child pairs. With a sensitivity of approximately 100 clones per million clonotypes, no persistent microchimeric T cell clones were detected. Deep NGS was used in the study to compare the TCR beta repertoires of mothers and children and to look for features that separate related mother-child pairs from unrelated individuals. On average, the children were about 12 +/- 4 years old, while the mothers were roughly 40 +/- 4 years old. After adapter ligation with NEBNext reagents, the libraries were sequenced on Illumina HiSeq 2000 with 100+100 nt paired-end reads. To avoid cross-contamination, the mother libraries and the child libraries were prepared a month apart and sequenced in separate runs. Each donor had between 500,000 and 2,000,000 distinct TCR beta clonotypes identified. Naive TCR beta clonotypes were estimated from low-frequency clonotypes matched to each donor's FACS-determined naive share, without sorting.

The V gene is TRBV5-1 and the J gene is TRBJ2-7, and TRBD1 may be the D gene, going by 6 matching bases. The sequencing sample was made of blood. The sequence was obtained from a boy aged 5-17 years in good health. The DNA sequence is given as TGCGCCAGCAGCGAGACACCATCGACAGGCCCCTACGAGCAGTACTTC. It translates as CASSETPSTGPYEQYF.